These T cell receptor beta chains were read from a single sample in a study of shared clonotypes between healthy human individuals. Produced via immunoSEQ multiplex PCR; TCRdb's table is partial and in-frame only. The table lists about 1.5 million clones, 96% of them singletons. Sequencing was performed on naive CD4+ T cells sorted from blood. The receptors derive from a man aged 25 to 45 in good health. The CDR3 runs from the conserved cysteine through the conserved F or W. Each record gives: V gene, D gene, clone size, J gene, CDR3 protein, CDR3 DNA. The D gene is left open where the match is weak. Some rows have no size entry. The others give once, few or many, or a class for an expanded clone.

TRBV7-3	NA	NA	TRBJ2-1	CASSFIGTTDEQFF	TGTGCCAGCAGCTTTATCGGGACGACCGATGAGCAGTTCTTC
TRBV18	NA	NA	TRBJ2-7	CASSATYDRYSYEQYF	TGTGCCAGCTCAGCCACTTACGACAGATACTCCTACGAGCAGTACTTC
TRBV5-1	NA	NA	TRBJ2-7	CASSEDTNRPYEQYF	TGCGCCAGCAGCGAGGACACTAATCGCCCCTACGAGCAGTACTTC
TRBV5-1	NA	NA	TRBJ1-1	CASSPDQKGITEAFF	TGCGCCAGCAGCCCGGACCAGAAGGGTATCACTGAAGCTTTCTTT
TRBV23-1	NA	NA	TRBJ2-7	CASSQSIHEQYF	TGCGCCAGCAGTCAATCTATCCACGAGCAGTACTTC
TRBV7-2	TRBD2	once	TRBJ2-2	CASSSRTSGTGELFF	TGTGCCAGCAGCTCGAGGACTAGCGGTACCGGGGAGCTGTTTTTT
TRBV4-1	NA	NA	TRBJ2-1	CASSQDLIEQFF	TGCGCCAGCAGCCAAGACCTCATAGAGCAGTTCTTC
TRBV9	NA	NA	TRBJ2-1	CASSVYSSSSYNEQFF	TGTGCCAGCAGCGTATACAGTTCGAGCTCCTACAATGAGCAGTTCTTC
TRBV5-1	TRBD2	NA	TRBJ2-7	CASSLSKSGRAYEQYF	TGCGCCAGCAGCTTATCGAAGAGCGGGAGGGCCTACGAGCAGTACTTC
TRBV29-1	NA	NA	TRBJ2-7	CSVGQEVYEQYF	TGCAGCGTTGGTCAGGAGGTCTACGAGCAGTACTTC
TRBV11-2	TRBD2	NA	TRBJ2-2	CASSRTSGTNTGELFF	TGTGCCAGCAGCCGGACTAGCGGCACGAACACCGGGGAGCTGTTTTTT
TRBV27	TRBD1	once	TRBJ1-1	CATIGQGIGNTEAFF	TGTGCCACCATCGGACAGGGTATTGGGAACACTGAAGCTTTCTTT
TRBV5-1	NA	NA	TRBJ2-3	CASSLLRGGPDTQYF	TGCGCCAGCAGCTTGTTGAGGGGCGGTCCAGATACGCAGTATTTT
TRBV19	NA	NA	TRBJ2-2	CASSPTPHGRGTGELFF	TGTGCCAGTAGTCCCACACCCCATGGGCGCGGCACCGGGGAGCTGTTTTTT
TRBV6-5	NA	NA	TRBJ2-1	CASSYTLPGIEQFF	TGTGCCAGCAGTTACACCCTACCCGGTATTGAGCAGTTCTTC
TRBV5-6	NA	NA	TRBJ1-1	CASSLIGNTEAFF	TGTGCCAGCAGCTTGATAGGTAACACTGAAGCTTTCTTT
TRBV7-2	NA	NA	TRBJ1-1	CASSPGGTGRNTEAFF	TGTGCCAGCAGCCCCGGGGGGACCGGCCGGAACACTGAAGCTTTCTTT
TRBV4-2	TRBD1	NA	TRBJ2-7	CASSQGLGRGHSYEQYF	TGTGCCAGCAGCCAGGGCCTGGGTAGGGGGCATTCCTACGAGCAGTACTTC
TRBV15	NA	NA	TRBJ2-5	CATSKTPRTPISKTQYF	TGTGCCACCAGTAAAACCCCCCGGACACCTATTTCGAAGACCCAGTACTTC
TRBV29-1	TRBD2	NA	TRBJ2-1	CSLRIARTGGYNEQFF	TGCAGCCTACGCATCGCACGGACGGGGGGCTACAATGAGCAGTTCTTC
TRBV19	NA	NA	TRBJ1-5	CASSIVRQPQHF	TGTGCCAGTAGTATCGTCCGACAGCCCCAGCATTTT
TRBV5-1	NA	once	TRBJ2-2	CASSLPYNTGELFF	TGCGCCAGCAGCTTGCCCTACAACACCGGGGAGCTGTTTTTT
TRBV29-1	NA	NA	TRBJ2-3	CSVARVLTDTQYF	TGCAGCGTGGCCAGGGTTCTCACAGATACGCAGTATTTT
TRBV2	NA	NA	TRBJ1-1	CASSEYTEAFF	TGTGCCAGCAGTGAGTACACTGAAGCTTTCTTT
TRBV27	TRBD1	NA	TRBJ1-4	CASSLSVRGQEKLFF	TGTGCCAGCAGTTTATCTGTCAGGGGGCAGGAAAAACTGTTTTTT
TRBV7-9	NA	many	TRBJ2-7	CASSLAGVHYEQYF	TGTGCCAGCAGCTTAGCGGGGGTGCACTACGAGCAGTACTTC
TRBV6-5	NA	NA	TRBJ2-7	CASSSGLVSYEQYF	TGTGCCAGCAGTTCGGGACTGGTCTCCTACGAGCAGTACTTC
TRBV10-3	NA	NA	TRBJ1-3	CAISPDLAGNTIYF	TGTGCCATCAGTCCGGACCTGGCGGGTAACACCATATATTTT
TRBV11-3	NA	once	TRBJ2-3	CASSLEGTQPNTDTQYF	TGTGCCAGCAGCTTAGAGGGGACACAACCCAACACAGATACGCAGTATTTT
TRBV19	NA	NA	TRBJ2-5	CASSIAMGKTQYF	TGTGCCAGTAGTATAGCCATGGGGAAGACCCAGTACTTC
TRBV2	TRBD1	NA	TRBJ1-1	CASSARQGWNTEAFF	TGTGCCAGCAGCGCAAGACAGGGCTGGAACACTGAAGCTTTCTTT
TRBV18	TRBD1	NA	TRBJ2-7	CASSQNLPNRGHVRREQYF	TGTGCCAGCTCACAAAACCTACCGAACAGGGGGCACGTCCGGAGGGAGCAGTACTTC
TRBV7-2	TRBD2	NA	TRBJ2-1	CASSLFSGRGSYNEQFF	TGTGCCAGCAGCTTATTCTCGGGGCGGGGGTCCTACAATGAGCAGTTCTTC
TRBV28	TRBD1	NA	TRBJ1-3	CASSPRRQGFRNTIYF	TGTGCCAGCAGTCCACGGAGACAGGGGTTCAGAAACACCATATATTTT
TRBV10-3	NA	NA	TRBJ2-5	CAIASVGKETQYF	TGTGCCATCGCCAGCGTGGGGAAAGAGACCCAGTACTTC
TRBV5-8	NA	NA	TRBJ2-5	CASSLPGDQETQYF	TGTGCCAGCAGCTTGCCGGGAGACCAAGAGACCCAGTACTTC
TRBV14	NA	NA	TRBJ2-7	CASSQEAGFPYEQYF	TGTGCCAGCAGCCAAGAGGCAGGGTTTCCCTACGAGCAGTACTTC